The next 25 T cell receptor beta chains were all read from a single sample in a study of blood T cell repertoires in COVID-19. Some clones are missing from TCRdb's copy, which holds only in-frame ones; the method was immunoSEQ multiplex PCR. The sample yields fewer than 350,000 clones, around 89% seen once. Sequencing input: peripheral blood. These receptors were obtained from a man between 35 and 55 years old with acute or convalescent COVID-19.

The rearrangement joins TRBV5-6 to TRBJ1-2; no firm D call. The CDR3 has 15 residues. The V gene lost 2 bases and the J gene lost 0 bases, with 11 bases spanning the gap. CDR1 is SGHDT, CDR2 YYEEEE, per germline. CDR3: CASSLYPGSNYGYTF. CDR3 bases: TGTGCCAGCAGCTTATATCCAGGTTCTAACTATGGCTACACCTTC.

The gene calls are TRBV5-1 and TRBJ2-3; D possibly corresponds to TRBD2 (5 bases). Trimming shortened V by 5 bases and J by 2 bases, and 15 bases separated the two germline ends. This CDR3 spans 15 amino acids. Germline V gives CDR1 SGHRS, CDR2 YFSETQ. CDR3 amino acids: CASRQSGQDTDTQYF. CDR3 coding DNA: TGCGCCAGCAGACAGAGCGGCCAAGACACAGATACGCAGTATTTT.

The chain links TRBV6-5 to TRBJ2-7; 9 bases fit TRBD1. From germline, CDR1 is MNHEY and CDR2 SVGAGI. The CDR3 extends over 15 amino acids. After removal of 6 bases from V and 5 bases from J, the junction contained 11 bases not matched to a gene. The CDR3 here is CASSVTGTGIDEQYF. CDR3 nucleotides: TGTGCCAGCAGCGTCACCGGGACAGGGATCGACGAGCAGTACTTC.

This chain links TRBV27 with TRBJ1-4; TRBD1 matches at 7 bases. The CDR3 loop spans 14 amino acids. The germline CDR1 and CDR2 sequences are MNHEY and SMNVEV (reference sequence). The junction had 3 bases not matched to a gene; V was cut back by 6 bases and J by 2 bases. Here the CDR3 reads CASRRDSTNEKLFF. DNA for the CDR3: TGTGCCAGCAGGAGGGACAGTACTAATGAAAAACTGTTTTTT.

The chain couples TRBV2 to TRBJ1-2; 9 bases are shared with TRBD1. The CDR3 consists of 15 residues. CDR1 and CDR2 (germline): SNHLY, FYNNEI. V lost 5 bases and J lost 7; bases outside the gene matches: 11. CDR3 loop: CASSSEQGAKGGYTF. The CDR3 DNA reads TGTGCCAGCAGTTCAGAACAGGGGGCCAAGGGTGGCTACACCTTC.

The CDR3 spells CASSPAGGGALGYTF. The CDR3 region has the DNA TGTGCCAGCAGCCCTGCCGGGGGGGGCGCGTTAGGCTACACCTTC. The chain is built from TRBV7-2 and TRBJ1-2, with D perhaps matching TRBD1 (6 bases). The germline V and J ends were trimmed by 5 bases and 8 bases, with 21 bases remaining between them. Germline V gives CDR1 SGHTA, CDR2 FQGNSA. The CDR3 is 15 residues long.

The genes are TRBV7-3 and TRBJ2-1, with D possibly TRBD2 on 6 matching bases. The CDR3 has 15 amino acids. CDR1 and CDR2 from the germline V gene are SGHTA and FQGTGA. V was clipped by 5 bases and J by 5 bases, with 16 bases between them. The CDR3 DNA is TGTGCCAGCAGCCCCTTGGGGGGTAGCCACAATGAGCAGTTCTTC. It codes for CASSPLGGSHNEQFF.

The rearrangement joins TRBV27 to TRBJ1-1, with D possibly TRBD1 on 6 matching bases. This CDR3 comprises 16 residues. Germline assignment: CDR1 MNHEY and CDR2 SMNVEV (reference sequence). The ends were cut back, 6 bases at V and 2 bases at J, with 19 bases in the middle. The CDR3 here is CASSLGGNRANTEAFF. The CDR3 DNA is TGTGCCAGCAGCTTAGGAGGTAACAGGGCTAACACTGAAGCTTTCTTT.

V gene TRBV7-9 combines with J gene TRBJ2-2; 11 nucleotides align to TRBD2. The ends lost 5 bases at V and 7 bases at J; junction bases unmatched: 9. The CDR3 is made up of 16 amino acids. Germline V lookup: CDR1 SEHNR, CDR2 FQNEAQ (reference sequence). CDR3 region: CASSPYSGGADGELFF. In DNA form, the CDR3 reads TGTGCCAGCAGCCCCTATAGCGGGGGGGCCGACGGGGAGCTGTTTTTT.

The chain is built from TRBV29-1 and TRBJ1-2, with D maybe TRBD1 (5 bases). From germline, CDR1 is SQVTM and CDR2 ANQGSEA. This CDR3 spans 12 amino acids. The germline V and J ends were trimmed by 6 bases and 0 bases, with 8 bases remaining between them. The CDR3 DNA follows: TGCAGCGTACTGACAGCTAACTATGGCTACACCTTC. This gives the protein CSVLTANYGYTF.

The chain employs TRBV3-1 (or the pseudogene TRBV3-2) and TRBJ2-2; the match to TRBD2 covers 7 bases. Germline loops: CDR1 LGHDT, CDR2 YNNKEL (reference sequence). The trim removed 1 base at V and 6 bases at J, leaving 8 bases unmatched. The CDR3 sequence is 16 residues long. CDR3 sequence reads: CASSQGGLAGAGELFF. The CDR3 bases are TGTGCCAGCAGCCAAGGGGGTCTCGCGGGGGCCGGGGAGCTGTTTTTT.

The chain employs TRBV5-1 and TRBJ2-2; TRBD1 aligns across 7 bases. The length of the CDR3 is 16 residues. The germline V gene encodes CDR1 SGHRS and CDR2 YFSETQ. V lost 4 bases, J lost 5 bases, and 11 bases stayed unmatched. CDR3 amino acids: CASSARQGIGTGELFF. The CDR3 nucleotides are TGCGCCAGCAGCGCACGACAGGGAATAGGAACCGGGGAGCTGTTTTTT.

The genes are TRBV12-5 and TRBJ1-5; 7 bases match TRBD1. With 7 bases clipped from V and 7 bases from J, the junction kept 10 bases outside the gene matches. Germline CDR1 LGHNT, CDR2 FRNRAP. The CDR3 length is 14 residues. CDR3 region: CASADLGGRQPQHF. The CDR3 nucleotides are TGTGCTAGTGCTGATCTAGGGGGCCGACAGCCCCAGCATTTT.

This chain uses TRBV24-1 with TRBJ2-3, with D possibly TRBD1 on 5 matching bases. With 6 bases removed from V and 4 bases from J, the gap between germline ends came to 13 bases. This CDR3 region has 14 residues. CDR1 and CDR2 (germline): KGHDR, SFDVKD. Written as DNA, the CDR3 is TGTGCCACCAGTCCTCAGGAAGGGGCAGATACGCAGTATTTT. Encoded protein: CATSPQEGADTQYF.

The CDR3 DNA reads TGTGCCTGGAGTGTAGCAGGCTTTAGTGCTGAAGCTTTCTTT. Its protein product is CAWSVAGFSAEAFF. This rearrangement joins TRBV30 to TRBJ1-1; D remains unclear. V was shortened by 0 bases and J by 6 bases, with 14 bases between the two germline ends. This CDR3 comprises 14 residues. The germline V gene has CDR1 GTSNPN and CDR2 SVGIG (reference sequence).

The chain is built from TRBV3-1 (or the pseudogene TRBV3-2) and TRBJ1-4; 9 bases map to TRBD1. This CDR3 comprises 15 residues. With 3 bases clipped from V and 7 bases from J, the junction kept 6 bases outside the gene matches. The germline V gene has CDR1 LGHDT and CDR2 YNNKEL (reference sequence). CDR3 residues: CASSHSGTGSEKLFF. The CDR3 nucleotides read TGTGCCAGCAGCCACTCCGGGACAGGGTCTGAAAAACTGTTTTTT.

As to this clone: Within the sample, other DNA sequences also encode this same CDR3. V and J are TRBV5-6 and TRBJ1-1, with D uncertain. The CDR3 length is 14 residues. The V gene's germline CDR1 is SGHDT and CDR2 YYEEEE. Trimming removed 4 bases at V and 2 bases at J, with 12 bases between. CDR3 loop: CASSLDTRNTEAFF. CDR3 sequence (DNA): TGTGCCAGCAGCCTTGACACCAGAAACACTGAAGCTTTCTTT.

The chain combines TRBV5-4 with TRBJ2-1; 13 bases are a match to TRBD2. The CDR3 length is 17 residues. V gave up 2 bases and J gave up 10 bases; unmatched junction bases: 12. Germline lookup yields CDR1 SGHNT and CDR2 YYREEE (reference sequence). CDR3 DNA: TGTGCCAGCAGCTTCCTCAGAGGACTAGCGGGGGAAGGAGAGCAGTTCTTC. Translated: CASSFLRGLAGEGEQFF.

This CDR3 reads CASSPDRAGNTIYF. The CDR3 region has the DNA TGTGCCAGCTCACCTGACAGGGCTGGAAACACCATATATTTT. The rearrangement links TRBV18 to TRBJ1-3; TRBD1 aligns across 7 bases. From germline, CDR1 is KGHSH and CDR2 LQKENI. The CDR3 totals 14 residues. The J segment lost 2 bases and the V segment lost 3 bases, leaving 1 base of the junction unmatched.

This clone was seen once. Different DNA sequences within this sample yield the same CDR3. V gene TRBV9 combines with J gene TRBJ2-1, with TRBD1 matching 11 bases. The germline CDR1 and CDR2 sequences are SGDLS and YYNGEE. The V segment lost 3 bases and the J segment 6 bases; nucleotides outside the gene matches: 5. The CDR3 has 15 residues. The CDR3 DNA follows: TGTGCCAGCAGCGCCCGCGGGACAGGGGGCAATGAGCAGTTCTTC. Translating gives CASSARGTGGNEQFF.

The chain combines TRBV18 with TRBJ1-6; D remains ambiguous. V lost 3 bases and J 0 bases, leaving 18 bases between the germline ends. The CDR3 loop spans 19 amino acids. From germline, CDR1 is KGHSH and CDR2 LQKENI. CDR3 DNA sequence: TGTGCCAGCTCACCGATCGCGAAGAGTCTGAGCTCCTATAATTCACCCCTCCACTTT. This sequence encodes CASSPIAKSLSSYNSPLHF. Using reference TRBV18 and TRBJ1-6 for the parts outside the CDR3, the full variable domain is NAGVMQNPRHLVRRRGQEARLRCSPMKGHSHVYWYRQLPEEGLKFMVYLQKENIIDESGMPKERFSAEFPKEGPSILRIQQVVRGDSAAYFCASSPIAKSLSSYNSPLHFGNGTRLTVT.

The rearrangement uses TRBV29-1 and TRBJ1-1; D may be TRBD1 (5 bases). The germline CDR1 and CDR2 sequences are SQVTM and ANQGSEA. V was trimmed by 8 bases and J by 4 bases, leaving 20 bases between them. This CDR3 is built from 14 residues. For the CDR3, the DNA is TGCAGCATAGACAGCGCCCATACGGGCACTGAAGCTTTCTTT. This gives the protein CSIDSAHTGTEAFF.

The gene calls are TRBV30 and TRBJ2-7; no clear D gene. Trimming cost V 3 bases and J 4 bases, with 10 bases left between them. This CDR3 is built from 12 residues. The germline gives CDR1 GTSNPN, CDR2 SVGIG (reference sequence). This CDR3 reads CAWSLNAYEQYF. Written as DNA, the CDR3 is TGTGCCTGGAGCTTGAATGCGTACGAGCAGTACTTC.

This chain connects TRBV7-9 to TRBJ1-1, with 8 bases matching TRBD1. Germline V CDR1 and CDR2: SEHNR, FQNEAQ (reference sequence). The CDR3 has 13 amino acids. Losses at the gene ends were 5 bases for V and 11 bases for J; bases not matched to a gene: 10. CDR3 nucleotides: TGTGCCAGCAGCCGTTCGGACAGGGAGAGCGCTTTCTTT. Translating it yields CASSRSDRESAFF. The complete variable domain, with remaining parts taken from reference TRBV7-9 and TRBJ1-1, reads DTGVSQNPRHKITKRGQNVTFRCDPISEHNRLYWYRQTLGQGPEFLTYFQNEAQLEKSRLLSDRFSAERPKGSFSTLEIQRTEQGDSAMYLCASSRSDRESAFFGQGTRLTVV.

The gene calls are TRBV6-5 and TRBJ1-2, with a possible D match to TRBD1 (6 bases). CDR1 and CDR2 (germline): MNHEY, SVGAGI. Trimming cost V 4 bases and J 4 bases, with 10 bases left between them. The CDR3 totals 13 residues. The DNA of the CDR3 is TGTGCCAGCAGTTCAAGGACAGTCTATGGCTACACCTTC. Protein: CASSSRTVYGYTF.